This T cell receptor beta chain originates from a study of T cell repertoires in cytomegalovirus infection. TCRdb reprocessed the reads with MiXCR, giving one entry per CDR3 protein. Here the sample spans some 220,000 distinct CDR3 sequences, around 6.4% being singletons. CDR3 length: 15 amino acids. The germline V gene encodes CDR1 SNHLY and CDR2 FYNNEI. J gave up 2 bases and V 6 bases, and 1 base lay outside the gene matches. This clonotype was counted many times. This rearrangement joins TRBV2 to TRBJ2-1; 13 nucleotides align to TRBD2. The sequencing input was PBMCs. The receptor was derived from a human donor in good health (CMV status not recorded). Some clones in this sample may be carry-over from other donors' samples. This CDR3 is CASRLAGGPYNEQFF. CDR3 nucleotide sequence: TGTGCCAGCAGACTAGCGGGGGGGCCCTACAATGAGCAGTTCTTC.